A selection of T cell receptor beta chains follows, all from one sample in a study of shared clonotypes between healthy human individuals. Only in-frame clones appear in the TCRdb table, and some are missing; sequencing was by immunoSEQ multiplex PCR. The sample lists 550,000 to 650,000 clones; roughly 95% were seen once. The specimen was naive CD8+ T cells sorted from blood. The receptor source for this set is a woman younger than 45 in good health. Each CDR3 is given without its conserved first and last residue.

V | CDR3
TRBV5-1 | ASSLAGDPWEQY
TRBV28 | ATWTSAETQY
TRBV28 | ASSFPPRTADTDTQY
TRBV7-9 | ASSTNREPTDTQY
TRBV27 | ASSFTSGAYEQY
TRBV30 | AWTLGSNEQF
TRBV7-9 | ASSLTGGREQY
TRBV27 | ASSFGLAGQNEQF
TRBV5-6 | ASSLDLNNEQF
TRBV27 | ASRLAGGAPHEQY
TRBV5-6 | ASSSTSGKSSYNEQF
TRBV7-8 | ASSLGQREAF
TRBV5-4 | ASSLEATGELF
TRBV28 | ASSWQGGYTEAF
TRBV21-1 | ATPEGSGVLHSGTTDTQY
TRBV7-2 | ASSQGLVNEQF
TRBV9 | ASSVSGGQTYEQY
TRBV20-1 | SLGGDRGRN
TRBV2 | ASSVAVNSYEQY
TRBV9 | ASSVFGGRETQY
TRBV11-3 | ASSLETHESPLEQY
TRBV9 | ASSVGGGTTDTQY
TRBV5-1 | ASSPGQGFYEQY
TRBV5-6 | ANNWPKTTNTEAF
TRBV25-1 | ASSEWSGNEQF
TRBV9 | ASSEYSTDTQY
TRBV19 | ASSPSTGGYLTEAF
TRBV9 | ASSVEDRWGYT
TRBV5-1 | ASSLSGTGGWETQY
TRBV29-1 | SVYRVDEGAKFFETQY
TRBV28 | ASSLLQGAIGNTIY
TRBV19 | ASSDARQETQY
TRBV2 | ASELETQY
TRBV29-1 | SVPTPGGPLYNEQF
TRBV29-1 | SVEGGVPYNEQF
TRBV7-9 | ASSPRDIGDYEQY
TRBV19 | ASSITTGANVLT
TRBV5-1 | ASSLEGLPYEQY
TRBV6-5 | ASSATGTGVSPQH
TRBV5-8 | ASSLQGAYTEAF
TRBV7-9 | ASSLGRGAKTEAF
TRBV9 | ASSVGANIMIYEQY